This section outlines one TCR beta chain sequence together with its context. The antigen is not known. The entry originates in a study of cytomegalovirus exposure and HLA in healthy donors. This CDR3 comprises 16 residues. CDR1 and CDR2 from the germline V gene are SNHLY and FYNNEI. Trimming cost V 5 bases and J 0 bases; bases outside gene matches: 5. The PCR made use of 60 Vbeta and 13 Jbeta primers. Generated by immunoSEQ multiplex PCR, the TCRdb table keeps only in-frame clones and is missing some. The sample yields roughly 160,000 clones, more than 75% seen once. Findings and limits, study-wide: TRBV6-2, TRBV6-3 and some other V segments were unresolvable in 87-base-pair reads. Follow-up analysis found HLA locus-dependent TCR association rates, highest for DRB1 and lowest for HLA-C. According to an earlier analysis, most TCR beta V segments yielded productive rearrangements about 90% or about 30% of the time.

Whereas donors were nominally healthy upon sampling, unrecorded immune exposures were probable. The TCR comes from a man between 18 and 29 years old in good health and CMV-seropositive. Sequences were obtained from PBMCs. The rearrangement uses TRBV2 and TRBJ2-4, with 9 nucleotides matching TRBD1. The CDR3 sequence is CASSSQGALAKNIQYF. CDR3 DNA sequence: TGTGCCAGCAGTTCACAGGGGGCCCTAGCCAAAAACATTCAGTACTTC.